These 12 T cell receptor beta chains were all obtained from the same sample, sequenced in a study of T cells in Graves' hyperthyroidism and ophthalmopathy. Amplified regions were TCR beta CDR3 sequences from RNA transcripts. HTBI primers were the set used in a first-round RT-PCR of the TCR CDR3. Via MiXCR, TCRdb re-called the multiplex PCR reads, giving one row per CDR3 protein. The table shows about 200,000 distinct CDR3 sequences, with 18% occurring only once. Sequencing was performed on blood. These receptors were taken from a middle-aged man with Graves' hyperthyroidism.

This clonotype was detected many times. The chain has TRBV20-1 and TRBJ2-7; D not resolved. Trimming pared 2 bases from V and 2 bases from J, leaving 19 bases between. The CDR3 loop spans 16 amino acids. Germline-derived CDR1 and CDR2 are DFQATT and SNEGSKA (reference sequence). CDR3 in amino acids: CSARHTLGLRTYEQYF. CDR3 DNA sequence: TGCAGTGCTAGACATACGTTGGGCCTTCGAACCTACGAGCAGTACTTC.

V is TRBV5-5 and J is TRBJ2-3, with TRBD1 matching over 8 bases. V shed 4 bases and J 4 bases; nucleotides not matched to a gene: 5. Germline CDR1 SGHKS, CDR2 YYEKEE (reference sequence). CDR3 size: 14 residues. The CDR3 protein is CASSVEDRADTQYF. CDR3 coding DNA: TGTGCCAGCAGCGTGGAGGACAGGGCAGATACGCAGTATTTT. Supplemented by reference TRBV5-5 and TRBJ2-3, the full variable domain reads DAGVTQSPTHLIKTRGQQVTLRCSPISGHKSVSWYQQVLGQGPQFIFQYYEKEERGRGNFPDRFSARQFPNYSSELNVNALLLGDSALYLCASSVEDRADTQYFGPGTRLTVL.

This clonotype has a count of ten or more. This chain joins TRBV28 and TRBJ1-6, with D hard to call. There are 14 residues in the CDR3. Per the germline V gene, CDR1 is MDHEN and CDR2 is SYDVKM. Trimming left V 5 bases short and J 9 bases short, with 14 bases between. CDR3 residues: CASSGRPPISPLHF. CDR3 DNA: TGTGCCAGCAGTGGGCGGCCCCCGATTTCACCCCTCCACTTT.

This clonotype was picked up a small number of times. This sequence joins TRBV7-3 and TRBJ2-2, with D tentatively TRBD1 (5 bases). The CDR3 contains 15 residues. Germline V gene lookup returns CDR1 SGHTA and CDR2 FQGTGA. The ends were cut back, 5 bases at V and 0 bases at J, with 10 bases in the middle. This CDR3 is CASSMDTPNTGELFF. Here the CDR3 DNA reads TGTGCCAGCAGCATGGACACGCCGAACACCGGGGAGCTGTTTTTT.

This clonotype was recorded at least ten times. This rearrangement joins TRBV3-1 to TRBJ1-3; D remains ambiguous. The CDR3 is 14 residues long. V was cut by 2 bases and J by 5 bases, with 10 bases left in between. Germline V gene sequence: CDR1 LGHDT, CDR2 YNNKEL (reference sequence). The chain's CDR3 is CASSQPIIRNTIYF. In DNA form, the CDR3 reads TGTGCCAGCAGCCAACCCATTATTAGAAACACCATATATTTT.

This clonotype appeared many times. This rearrangement joins TRBV28 to TRBJ1-1; D gene uncertain. CDR1 MDHEN and CDR2 SYDVKM come from the germline V gene. The CDR3 extends over 14 amino acids. Trimming shortened V by 2 bases and J by 6 bases, and 13 bases separated the two germline ends. CDR3: CASSLRPEVAEAFF. The CDR3 DNA reads as TGTGCCAGCAGTTTACGTCCTGAGGTTGCTGAAGCTTTCTTT. Drawing the rest from reference TRBV28 and TRBJ1-1, the complete variable domain is DVKVTQSSRYLVKRTGEKVFLECVQDMDHENMFWYRQDPGLGLRLIYFSYDVKMKEKGDIPEGYSVSREKKERFSLILESASTNQTSMYLCASSLRPEVAEAFFGQGTRLTVV.

In this sample, this clonotype turned up a few times. The rearrangement links TRBV4-2 to TRBJ2-6; no clear D. V was shortened by 4 bases and J by 1 base, with 11 bases between the two germline ends. This CDR3 region has 16 residues. The germline V gene encodes CDR1 LGHNA and CDR2 YNFKEQ. CDR3 residues: CASSRQPISGANVLTF. In DNA, the CDR3 is TGTGCCAGCAGCCGTCAGCCTATTTCTGGGGCCAACGTCCTGACTTTC.

The chain joins TRBV15 to TRBJ2-3; 9 positions match TRBD2. The V segment lost 1 base and the J segment 5 bases; nucleotides outside the gene matches: 4. The CDR3 is made up of 15 amino acids. Germline V lookup: CDR1 LNHNV, CDR2 YYDKDF (reference sequence). The CDR3 protein is CATSRGLAGLDTQYF. The CDR3 nucleotides read TGTGCCACCAGCAGAGGGCTAGCGGGGTTAGATACGCAGTATTTT.

The rearrangement joins TRBV29-1 to TRBJ1-2; D might be TRBD1 (6 bases). The CDR3 contains 13 residues. Trimming removed 3 bases at V and 4 bases at J, with 12 bases between. Germline CDR1 SQVTM, CDR2 ANQGSEA. The CDR3 bases are TGCAGCGTTGATTTAGGACAGTCCTATGGCTACACCTTC. Translation: CSVDLGQSYGYTF.

As concerns this clonotype: A much larger clone sits a single nucleotide away, making a read error possible. The chain uses TRBV7-9 and TRBJ2-7; the match to TRBD1 covers 7 bases. Germline CDR1 SEHNR, CDR2 FQNEAQ (reference sequence). CDR3 length: 15 residues. The CDR3 bases are TGTGTCAGCAGCCCAAGGGGGACAGTACACGACGAGCAGTACTTC. It translates to CVSSPRGTVHDEQYF.

This clonotype was recorded at least ten times. The V call is TRBV15, the J call TRBJ2-3; 10 bases fit TRBD1. Trimming removed 8 bases from V and 5 bases from J; junction bases left unmatched: 4. CDR3 length equals 13 residues. Germline CDR1 and CDR2: LNHNV and YYDKDF (reference sequence). The CDR3 DNA reads TGTGCCACCGCCCGGGACAGGGGAGATACGCAGTATTTT. Translated, it gives CATARDRGDTQYF.

In regard to this clonotype: This may come from a read error, since a much larger clone is one base off. The rearrangement uses TRBV6-1 and TRBJ2-5, with no clear D. The germline V gene encodes CDR1 MNHNS and CDR2 SASEGT. The ends were cut back, 6 bases at V and 4 bases at J, with 6 bases in the middle. The CDR3 covers 11 residues. CDR3 protein: CASRFRETQYF. The CDR3 DNA sequence: TGTGCCAGCAGGTTTCGAGAGACCCAGTACTTC.